This entry lists 7 T cell receptor beta chains sequenced from one sample in a study of blood T cell repertoires in COVID-19. Sequenced by immunoSEQ multiplex PCR; TCRdb stores in-frame clones only, minus some. This sample has about 200,000 clones, with approximately 88% found just once. The specimen was peripheral blood. The source of these receptors is a man in his 60s who had recovered from COVID-19.

This chain links TRBV5-1 with TRBJ2-7, with 9 bases lining up with TRBD1. Germline CDR1 reads SGHRS; CDR2 reads YFSETQ. V lost 4 bases, J lost 5 bases, and 13 bases stayed unmatched. The CDR3 extends over 16 amino acids. The CDR3 nucleotides read TGCGCCAGCAGCCCCCCTCCGGGACAGGGAAAAAACGAGCAGTACTTC. Protein sequence: CASSPPPGQGKNEQYF.

The chain uses TRBV5-6 and TRBJ2-5; unclear D gene. The length of the CDR3 is 13 residues. Trimming left V 4 bases short and J 1 base short, with 8 bases between. Germline CDR1 is SGHDT and CDR2 is YYEEEE. CDR3 nucleotides: TGTGCCAGCAGCGCAAAGAGCCAAGAGACCCAGTACTTC. Its protein product is CASSAKSQETQYF. Combining the CDR3 with reference TRBV5-6 and TRBJ2-5 gives the whole variable domain DAGVTQSPTHLIKTRGQQVTLRCSPKSGHDTVSWYQQALGQGPQFIFQYYEEEERQRGNFPDRFSGHQFPNYSSELNVNALLLGDSALYLCASSAKSQETQYFGPGTRLLVL.

V usage is TRBV18 and J usage is TRBJ2-7; TRBD2 matches at 15 bases. CDR1 and CDR2 (germline): KGHSH, LQKENI. The CDR3 runs 18 residues. The junction had 8 bases not matched to a gene; V was cut back by 3 bases and J by 2 bases. The CDR3 DNA reads as TGTGCCAGCTCACCTAGAGGGACTAGCGGGGGGACGACCTACGAGCAGTACTTC. Amino acid sequence: CASSPRGTSGGTTYEQYF. Combining the CDR3 with reference TRBV18 and TRBJ2-7 gives the whole variable domain NAGVMQNPRHLVRRRGQEARLRCSPMKGHSHVYWYRQLPEEGLKFMVYLQKENIIDESGMPKERFSAEFPKEGPSILRIQQVVRGDSAAYFCASSPRGTSGGTTYEQYFGPGTRLTVT.

The chain carries TRBV30 and TRBJ1-1; D not certain. The CDR3 loop spans 15 amino acids. Trimming removed 1 base at V and 3 bases at J, with 15 bases between. Germline assignment: CDR1 GTSNPN and CDR2 SVGIG (reference sequence). The CDR3: CAWSEIGREYTEAFF. The CDR3 nucleotides read TGTGCCTGGAGTGAGATCGGCCGGGAGTACACTGAAGCTTTCTTT.

This chain links TRBV4-2 with TRBJ2-4; 13 bases fit TRBD2. In germline, CDR1 is LGHNA, CDR2 YNFKEQ. Losses at the gene ends were 5 bases for V and 0 bases for J; bases not matched to a gene: 7. CDR3 size: 18 residues. Written as DNA, the CDR3 is TGTGCCAGCAGCGCACGACTAGCGGGGGGCCTAGCCAAAAACATTCAGTACTTC. Protein sequence: CASSARLAGGLAKNIQYF.

The chain has TRBV9 and TRBJ1-2; TRBD1 matches 9 bases. Germline-derived CDR1 and CDR2 are SGDLS and YYNGEE. V was clipped by 0 bases and J by 8 bases; unmatched bases: 5. The CDR3 is 14 residues long. The CDR3 here is CASSVVGTGSGYTF. The CDR3 bases are TGTGCCAGCAGCGTAGTTGGGACAGGGTCCGGCTACACCTTC.

This clone was seen a few times. This chain links TRBV5-1 with TRBJ1-3; D remains unclear. Germline V gene sequence: CDR1 SGHRS, CDR2 YFSETQ. V lost 1 base and J 2 bases, leaving 10 bases between the germline ends. CDR3 length: 15 amino acids. The DNA of the CDR3 is TGCGCCAGCAGCTTGAACGGGAACGCTGGAAACACCATATATTTT. Protein: CASSLNGNAGNTIYF.